A single sample gave rise to the 25 T cell receptor beta chains below, sequenced in a study of identical twins. TCRdb itself ran the 5' RACE reads through MiXCR, one entry per CDR3 protein. The sample includes 200,000 to 250,000 distinct CDR3 sequences, around 15% of them seen just once. Specimen: memory (CD45RO+) T cells sorted from blood. Receptors originate from a woman aged 18-35 years in good health.

This clonotype was seen more than once but under ten times. The CDR3 nucleotides read TGTGCCAGTAGACGACCCACAGGGGGCAACTCTGGGGCCAACGTCCTGACTTTC. Translating gives CASRRPTGGNSGANVLTF. The chain joins TRBV19 to TRBJ2-6; 9 bases match TRBD1. Germline V gene lookup returns CDR1 LNHDA and CDR2 SQIVND (reference sequence). The junction had 9 bases not matched to a gene; V was cut back by 6 bases and J by 0 bases. CDR3 length: 18 amino acids.

At least ten counts were recorded for this clonotype. This chain joins TRBV2 and TRBJ1-2; D might be TRBD1 (5 bases). Per germline, CDR1 SNHLY and CDR2 FYNNEI. The CDR3 loop spans 11 amino acids. Trimming left V 7 bases short and J 8 bases short, with 11 bases between. The CDR3 region is CASTRGEGYTF. CDR3 nucleotides: TGTGCCAGCACGCGGGGCGAGGGCTACACCTTC.

This clonotype was observed a handful of times. The chain carries TRBV20-1 and TRBJ2-7, with D hard to call. The V gene's germline CDR1 is DFQATT and CDR2 SNEGSKA (reference sequence). The CDR3 extends over 11 amino acids. V gave up 3 bases and J gave up 1 base, with 4 bases separating them. DNA for the CDR3: TGCAGTGCTAGCGTTTCCTACGAGCAGTACTTC. Its translation: CSASVSYEQYF.

This clonotype was detected a few times. This chain connects TRBV5-1 to TRBJ1-2, with 8 bases aligning to TRBD1. Germline trimming cut 5 bases from V and 8 bases from J; bases unmatched to any gene: 11. Germline values: CDR1 SGHRS, CDR2 YFSETQ. The CDR3 covers 14 residues. The CDR3 DNA is TGCGCCAGCAGGTCGGTCACAGGGGGAAGAGGCTACACCTTC. It specifies CASRSVTGGRGYTF.

At least ten counts were recorded for this clonotype. CDR3 in amino acids: CSGDRDNEQFF. CDR3 DNA: TGCAGCGGGGACAGGGACAATGAGCAGTTCTTC. The rearrangement joins TRBV29-1 to TRBJ2-1; 9 bases fit TRBD1. CDR3 length: 11 residues. In germline, CDR1 is SQVTM, CDR2 ANQGSEA. After removal of 7 bases from V and 5 bases from J, the junction contained 0 bases not matched to a gene.

The rearrangement uses TRBV6-2 or TRBV6-3 and TRBJ2-5, with TRBD2 matching over 10 bases. The CDR3 totals 12 residues. Germline V CDR1 and CDR2: MNHEY, SVGEGT. The CDR3 DNA reads as TGTGCAACTAGCGGGACCGAAGAGACCCAGTACTTC. Translation: CATSGTEETQYF.

This clonotype has ten or more counts. The chain couples TRBV15 to TRBJ2-2; 9 bases agree with TRBD2. V was pared by 0 bases and J by 4 bases, with 15 bases of the junction left unmatched. The CDR3 extends over 20 amino acids. Germline assignment: CDR1 LNHNV and CDR2 YYDKDF (reference sequence). As DNA, the CDR3 is TGTGCCACCAGCAGAGATCCGATTCCCCCAGCGGGAGGAATCACCGGGGAGCTGTTTTTT. As protein: CATSRDPIPPAGGITGELFF. The complete variable domain, with remaining parts taken from reference TRBV15 and TRBJ2-2, reads DAMVIQNPRYQVTQFGKPVTLSCSQTLNHNVMYWYQQKSSQAPKLLFHYYDKDFNNEADTPDNFQSRRPNTSFCFLDIRSPGLGDTAMYLCATSRDPIPPAGGITGELFFGEGSRLTVL.

There are a few counts of this clonotype. The rearrangement links TRBV7-9 to TRBJ2-1, with TRBD2 identical over 7 bases. This CDR3 is 14 amino acids long. CDR1 SEHNR and CDR2 FQNEAQ come from the germline V gene (reference sequence). V gave up 3 bases and J gave up 6 bases; unmatched junction bases: 5. The CDR3 nucleotides read TGTGCCAGCAGCTTTGGGGCGGGAGCCAATGAGCAGTTCTTC. This encodes CASSFGAGANEQFF.

This clonotype was seen more than once but under ten times. The chain recombines TRBV5-5 with TRBJ2-7; 8 bases agree with TRBD2. The trim removed 4 bases at V and 0 bases at J, leaving 6 bases unmatched. Germline-derived CDR1 and CDR2 are SGHKS and YYEKEE (reference sequence). The CDR3 spans 15 residues. This CDR3 reads CASSLTSASSYEQYF. As DNA, the CDR3 is TGTGCCAGCAGCCTGACTAGCGCTAGCTCCTACGAGCAGTACTTC.

In this sample, this clonotype turned up many times. The chain employs TRBV7-2 and TRBJ1-1; D is undetermined. The CDR3 has 12 residues. V gave up 1 base and J gave up 3 bases, with 3 bases separating them. Per germline, CDR1 SGHTA and CDR2 FQGNSA. CDR3 sequence: CASSLDYTEAFF. DNA for the CDR3: TGTGCCAGCAGCTTAGACTACACTGAAGCTTTCTTT.

This clonotype was recorded only once. The CDR3 region has the DNA TGCAGTGCTAGTGAGGGCCTGAACACTGAAGCTTTCTTT. This translates into CSASEGLNTEAFF. V usage is TRBV20-1 and J usage is TRBJ1-1; no definite D call. The CDR3 consists of 13 residues. The V gene's germline CDR1 is DFQATT and CDR2 SNEGSKA (reference sequence). V lost 3 bases and J 0 bases, leaving 8 bases between the germline ends.

This clonotype has more than one count but fewer than ten. The chain recombines TRBV10-3 with TRBJ1-1; possibly TRBD1 for D (6 bases). The germline V and J ends were trimmed by 2 bases and 7 bases, with 14 bases remaining between them. CDR1 and CDR2 (germline): ENHRY, SYGVKD. The CDR3 has 14 amino acids. This CDR3 is CAISETGREGEAFF. CDR3 coding DNA: TGTGCCATCAGTGAGACAGGGAGAGAGGGTGAAGCTTTCTTT.

Only a few counts were recorded for this clonotype. This chain links TRBV4-3 with TRBJ1-1, with D uncertain. Trimming stripped 2 bases from V and 0 bases from J, with 10 bases between. CDR3 length: 15 amino acids. Germline CDR1 is LGHNA and CDR2 is YSLEER. The CDR3 DNA reads TGCGCCAGCAGCCAAACACTGACTGTGAACACTGAAGCTTTCTTT. Its translation is CASSQTLTVNTEAFF.

This clonotype was counted a few times. The CDR3 DNA sequence: TGCAGTGCTAGAGGGAACCCAGGGGGTCGCACCTACAATGAGCAGTTCTTC. It is translated as CSARGNPGGRTYNEQFF. V and J are TRBV20-1 and TRBJ2-1; 7 nucleotides match TRBD1. V gave up 1 base and J gave up 2 bases; unmatched junction bases: 11. In germline, CDR1 is DFQATT, CDR2 SNEGSKA (reference sequence). The CDR3 is 17 residues long.

This clonotype came up a few times. The chain links TRBV12-3 or TRBV12-4 to TRBJ2-7; 7 nucleotides line up with TRBD2. The CDR3 loop spans 15 amino acids. J gave up 0 bases and V 6 bases, and 8 bases lay outside the gene matches. CDR3: CASSQSRDYSYEQYF. The CDR3 DNA follows: TGTGCCAGCAGCCAAAGCCGGGACTACTCCTACGAGCAGTACTTC.

The genes are TRBV24-1 and TRBJ2-2, with D possibly being TRBD1 (6 bases). The CDR3 is 13 amino acids. Germline-derived CDR1 and CDR2 are KGHDR and SFDVKD. Between the trimmed V and J ends, which lost 10 bases and 4 bases, there was a span of 12 bases. CDR3: CATQTGITGELFF. In nucleotides, the CDR3 is TGTGCCACACAGACAGGTATCACCGGGGAGCTGTTTTTT.

The chain joins TRBV14 to TRBJ2-2, with D possibly matching TRBD2 (5 bases). Trimming took 0 bases from V and 8 from J, leaving 7 bases between them. Germline V gives CDR1 SGHDN, CDR2 FVKESK. The CDR3 covers 13 residues. As DNA, the CDR3 is TGTGCCAGCAGCCAAGATAGGAGGGGGGAGCTGTTTTTT. This translates into CASSQDRRGELFF.

This clonotype was observed a handful of times. The CDR3 loop is CASSSTNEKLFF. CDR3 DNA: TGTGCCAGCAGTTCAACTAATGAAAAACTGTTTTTT. The gene calls are TRBV25-1 and TRBJ1-4; D unclear. The CDR3 length is 12 residues. The V end lost 5 bases, the J end lost 0 bases, and 1 base lay between the germline ends. Germline V gene data show CDR1 as MGHDK and CDR2 as SYGVNS.

This chain links TRBV20-1 with TRBJ1-2; no definite D call. The CDR3 loop spans 14 amino acids. The germline V gene encodes CDR1 DFQATT and CDR2 SNEGSKA (reference sequence). Trimming removed 3 bases at V and 7 bases at J, with 18 bases between. The CDR3 DNA sequence: TGCAGTGCTAGGTTGAGGGATAGTTTGGTTGGCTACACCTTC. This translates into CSARLRDSLVGYTF.

There are a few counts of this clonotype. The chain recombines TRBV5-1 with TRBJ1-1, with D possibly matching TRBD1 (6 bases). Per germline, CDR1 SGHRS and CDR2 YFSETQ. V was trimmed by 0 bases and J by 3 bases, leaving 12 bases between them. CDR3 length equals 15 residues. CDR3 nucleotide sequence: TGCGCCAGCAGCTTGGAGGGGCAGGGGCACACTGAAGCTTTCTTT. Protein sequence: CASSLEGQGHTEAFF.

This clonotype was observed many times. V is TRBV24-1 and J is TRBJ2-1; no firm D call. V lost 5 bases and J 5 bases, leaving 6 bases between the germline ends. The germline V gene encodes CDR1 KGHDR and CDR2 SFDVKD. CDR3 size: 12 residues. CDR3 DNA: TGTGCCACCAGTGGTTCGGACAATGAGCAGTTCTTC. Its translation is CATSGSDNEQFF.

This chain uses TRBV5-6 with TRBJ1-1; no firm D call. V gave up 2 bases and J gave up 8 bases, with 13 bases separating them. Germline values: CDR1 SGHDT, CDR2 YYEEEE. The CDR3 sequence is 13 residues long. CDR3 nucleotide sequence: TGTGCCAGCAGCTTTTCGTGGGCCCCCGAAGCTTTCTTT. Amino acid sequence: CASSFSWAPEAFF.

The rearrangement joins TRBV6-1 to TRBJ1-6; D might be TRBD1 (5 bases). The V end was cut by 6 bases, the J end by 11 bases, with 11 bases between. CDR3 length: 12 residues. Germline CDR1 reads MNHNS; CDR2 reads SASEGT. This CDR3 reads CASSPRGAPLHF. CDR3 nucleotides: TGTGCCAGCAGCCCCCGGGGGGCACCCCTCCACTTT.

This clonotype was seen more than once but under ten times. The chain uses TRBV29-1 and TRBJ1-2; a possible D gene is TRBD1 (6 bases). Germline CDR1 is SQVTM and CDR2 is ANQGSEA. V dropped 5 bases and J dropped 2 bases, with 9 bases sitting between them. The CDR3 extends over 12 amino acids. The CDR3 protein is CSVQDRNYGYTF. The CDR3 DNA follows: TGCAGCGTTCAGGACAGAAACTATGGCTACACCTTC.

The V call is TRBV18, the J call TRBJ2-1; 9 bases fit TRBD2. This CDR3 spans 14 amino acids. Trimming took 8 bases from V and 13 from J; bases not matched to a gene: 15. From germline, CDR1 is KGHSH and CDR2 LQKENI. CDR3 sequence reads: CASAGGPSSKSQFF. The CDR3 nucleotides read TGTGCCAGCGCGGGAGGGCCCTCTTCTAAATCACAGTTCTTC.